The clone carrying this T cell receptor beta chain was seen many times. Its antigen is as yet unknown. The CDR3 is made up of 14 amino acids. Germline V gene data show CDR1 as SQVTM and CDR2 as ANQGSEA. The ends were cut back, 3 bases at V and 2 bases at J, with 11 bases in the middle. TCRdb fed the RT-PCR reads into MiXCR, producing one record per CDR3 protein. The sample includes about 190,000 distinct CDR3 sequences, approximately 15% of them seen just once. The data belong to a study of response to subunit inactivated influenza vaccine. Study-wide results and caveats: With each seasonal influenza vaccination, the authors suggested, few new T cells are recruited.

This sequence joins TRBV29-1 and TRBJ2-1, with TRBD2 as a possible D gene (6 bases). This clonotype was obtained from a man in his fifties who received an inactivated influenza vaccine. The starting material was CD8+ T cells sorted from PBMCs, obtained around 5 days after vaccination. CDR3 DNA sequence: TGCAGCGTTGATGGCGGGACCACCTACAATGAGCAGTTCTTC. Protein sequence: CSVDGGTTYNEQFF.